The 8 T cell receptor beta chains below were found in one sample sequenced in a study of blood T cell repertoires in COVID-19. Data came from immunoSEQ multiplex PCR; TCRdb stores just in-frame clones and leaves some out. The sample holds tens of thousands of clones, around 88% seen once. The sequencing input was peripheral blood. Receptor source: a man in his 60s with acute or convalescent COVID-19.

J is TRBJ2-7 and V is TRBV5-4, with 10 positions matching TRBD2. This CDR3 has 17 residues. Germline assignment: CDR1 SGHNT and CDR2 YYREEE (reference sequence). J was trimmed by 6 bases and V by 1 base; bases with no gene match: 13. CDR3 coding DNA: TGTGCCAGCAGCTTGTTGTTAGCGGGAGGCCTGTTTACCGAGCAGTACTTC. Residues: CASSLLLAGGLFTEQYF.

This clone was observed a single time. V usage is TRBV5-5 and J usage is TRBJ1-6; 8 nucleotides line up with TRBD1. With 4 bases clipped from V and 0 bases from J, the junction kept 12 bases outside the gene matches. CDR1 and CDR2 (germline): SGHKS, YYEKEE (reference sequence). The CDR3 contains 19 residues. DNA for the CDR3: TGTGCCAGCAGCCGATCCAGGGGGCCCCTTAGCTCCTATAATTCACCCCTCCACTTT. This translates into CASSRSRGPLSSYNSPLHF.

The rearrangement links TRBV25-1 to TRBJ2-2; maybe TRBD2 (5 bases). The CDR3 is 14 amino acids. V gave up 0 bases and J gave up 8 bases, with 10 bases separating them. Germline V gene sequence: CDR1 MGHDK, CDR2 SYGVNS. The CDR3 DNA is TGTGCCAGCAGTGAATACCCCGAGGGTGGGGAGCTGTTTTTT. Translation: CASSEYPEGGELFF.

J is TRBJ2-5 and V is TRBV5-4, with TRBD1 matching over 7 bases. The CDR3 extends over 14 amino acids. Trimming removed 3 bases from V and 0 bases from J; junction bases left unmatched: 2. CDR1 SGHNT and CDR2 YYREEE come from the germline V gene (reference sequence). In DNA form, the CDR3 reads TGTGCCAGCAGCTCGACAGGGTACCAAGAGACCCAGTACTTC. Encoded protein: CASSSTGYQETQYF. The whole variable domain, filled in from reference TRBV5-4 and TRBJ2-5, reads ETGVTQSPTHLIKTRGQQVTLRCSSQSGHNTVSWYQQALGQGPQFIFQYYREEENGRGNFPPRFSGLQFPNYSSELNVNALELDDSALYLCASSSTGYQETQYFGPGTRLLVL.

The V call is TRBV7-7, the J call TRBJ2-5; 8 nucleotides line up with TRBD1. The V gene's germline CDR1 is SSHAT and CDR2 FNYEAQ (reference sequence). Trimming cost V 5 bases and J 2 bases; bases outside gene matches: 7. The CDR3 length is 15 residues. CDR3 loop: CASSQMTGAQETQYF. CDR3 DNA sequence: TGTGCCAGCAGCCAAATGACAGGGGCGCAAGAGACCCAGTACTTC.

The V call is TRBV24-1, the J call TRBJ2-7; TRBD2 agrees at 14 bases. The germline CDR1 and CDR2 sequences are KGHDR and SFDVKD. The CDR3 is made up of 16 amino acids. The V segment lost 4 bases and the J segment 6 bases; nucleotides outside the gene matches: 7. The CDR3 is CATSDPGTSGSVEQYF. In DNA form, the CDR3 reads TGTGCCACCAGTGACCCAGGGACTAGCGGGAGCGTCGAGCAGTACTTC.

The chain employs TRBV11-2 and TRBJ2-2, with D maybe TRBD2 (5 bases). The V gene's germline CDR1 is SGHAT and CDR2 FQNNGV. The CDR3 has 13 residues. The ends were cut back, 5 bases at V and 4 bases at J, with 8 bases in the middle. In DNA, the CDR3 is TGTGCCAGCAGCCCCCGGGGCACCGGGGAGCTGTTTTTT. It translates to CASSPRGTGELFF.

V usage is TRBV28 and J usage is TRBJ1-2; D not certain. Germline V gives CDR1 MDHEN, CDR2 SYDVKM. With 6 bases removed from V and 4 bases from J, the gap between germline ends came to 12 bases. The CDR3 runs to 13 residues. CDR3 region: CASSPPSRYGYTF. CDR3 sequence (DNA): TGTGCCAGCAGCCCCCCCTCGCGCTATGGCTACACCTTC.